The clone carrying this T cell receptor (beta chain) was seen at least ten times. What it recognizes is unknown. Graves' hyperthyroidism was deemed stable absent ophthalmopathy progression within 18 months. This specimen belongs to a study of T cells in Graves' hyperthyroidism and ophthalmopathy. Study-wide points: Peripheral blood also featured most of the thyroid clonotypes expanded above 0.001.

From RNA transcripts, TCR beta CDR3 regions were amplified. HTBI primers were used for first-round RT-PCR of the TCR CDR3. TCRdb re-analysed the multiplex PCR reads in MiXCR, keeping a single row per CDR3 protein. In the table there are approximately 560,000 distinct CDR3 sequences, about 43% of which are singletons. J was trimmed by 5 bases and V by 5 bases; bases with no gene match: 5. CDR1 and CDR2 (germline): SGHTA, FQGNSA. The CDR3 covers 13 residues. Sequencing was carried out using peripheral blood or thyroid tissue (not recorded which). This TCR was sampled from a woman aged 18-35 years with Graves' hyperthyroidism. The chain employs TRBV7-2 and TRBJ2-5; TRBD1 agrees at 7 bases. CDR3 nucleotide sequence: TGTGCCAGCAGCCAACAGGGGCGCGAGACCCAGTACTTC. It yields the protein CASSQQGRETQYF.